One and the same sample provided the 2 T cell receptor beta chains below, sequenced in a study of PD-1 blockade in classical Hodgkin lymphoma. The data were produced by immunoSEQ multiplex PCR, yet TCRdb's version contains in-frame clones alone and is incomplete. The sample carries about 30,000 clones, roughly 80% recorded once. The time point denotes: cycle 4 day 1 (C4D1), after more than five weeks of nivolumab. There was relapse after autologous stem cell transplantation in every patient, and there was variation in brentuximab vedotin exposure. The source was peripheral blood mononuclear cells (PBMCs), collected before the fourth cycle of nivolumab. These receptors came from a human donor with classical Hodgkin lymphoma.

This clone was counted a few times. The chain recombines TRBV19 with TRBJ1-5; tentatively, D is TRBD1 (6 bases). V was clipped by 5 bases and J by 4 bases, with 12 bases between them. Looked up from germline, CDR1 is LNHDA and CDR2 is SQIVND (reference sequence). CDR3 size: 14 residues. The CDR3 sequence: CASSWGRGNQPQHF. The CDR3 region has the DNA TGTGCCAGTAGTTGGGGTAGGGGGAATCAGCCCCAGCATTTT.

The chain recombines TRBV9 with TRBJ1-1; 10 nucleotides agree with TRBD1. Germline V lookup: CDR1 SGDLS, CDR2 YYNGEE. This CDR3 has 15 amino acids. Trimming cost V 2 bases and J 3 bases; bases outside gene matches: 4. The CDR3: CASSVGGQGDTEAFF. CDR3 DNA: TGTGCCAGCAGCGTTGGCGGACAGGGGGACACTGAAGCTTTCTTT.